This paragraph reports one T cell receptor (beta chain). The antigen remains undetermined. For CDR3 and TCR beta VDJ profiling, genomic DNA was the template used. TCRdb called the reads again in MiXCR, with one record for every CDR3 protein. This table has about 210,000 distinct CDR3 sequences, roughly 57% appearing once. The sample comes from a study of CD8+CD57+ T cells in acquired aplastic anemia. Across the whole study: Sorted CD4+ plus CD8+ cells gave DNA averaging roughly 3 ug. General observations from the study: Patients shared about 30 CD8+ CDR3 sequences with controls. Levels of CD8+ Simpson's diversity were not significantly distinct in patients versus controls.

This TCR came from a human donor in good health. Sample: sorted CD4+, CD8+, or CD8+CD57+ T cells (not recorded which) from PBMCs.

CDR3 nucleotides: TGTGCCAGCAGTTCGTGGCTAGCGGTAATGGAGACCCAGTACTTC. It yields the protein CASSSWLAVMETQYF. The V gene is TRBV6-6, the J gene TRBJ2-5; 7 positions agree with TRBD2. There are 15 residues in the CDR3. Germline trimming cut 4 bases from V and 5 bases from J; bases unmatched to any gene: 10. Germline assignment: CDR1 MNHNY and CDR2 SVGAGI (reference sequence).